This T cell receptor beta chain comes out of a study of identical twins. The table lists this clonotype with many counts. Germline assignment: CDR1 MNHNS and CDR2 SASEGT. Unmatched junction bases numbered 9, after V lost 6 bases and J lost 1 base. CDR3 length: 16 residues. TCRdb reprocessed the 5' RACE reads with MiXCR, giving one entry per CDR3 protein. The table has about 700,000 distinct CDR3 sequences, roughly 6.2% seen once. This sequence originates from a man younger than 35 in good health. The V and J genes are TRBV6-1 and TRBJ2-1; 7 bases fit TRBD1. Sequencing input: naive T cells sorted from blood. The CDR3 nucleotides are TGTGCCAGCAGAATGGTGACAGGGCCTTCCTACAATGAGCAGTTCTTC. Residues: CASRMVTGPSYNEQFF.